This T cell receptor beta chain was identified in a study of T cells expressing NK-cell markers. Study-level points and caveats: Dominance of the CD3+CD56-NKG2C+ fraction by these clonotypes also held in a handful of donors. Roughly 6 donors showed dominant NKG2C+ clonotypes comprising roughly 1.0-7.5% of their CD8+ T cells.

CDR3 length: 16 residues. Looked up from germline, CDR1 is DFQATT and CDR2 is SNEGSKA (reference sequence). Worth noting for this clonotype: The target antigen is unknown.

TCRdb reprocessed the 5' RACE reads and reports one entry per CDR3 protein, with no DNA. The sample spans 300,000 to 450,000 distinct CDR3 sequences; the ten largest clones claim 4% to 6.5%. Input material: blood T cells: a sorted CD56 or NKG2C T cell subset, CD4+ or CD8+ T cells, or bulk PBMC T cells (not recorded which). V usage is TRBV20-1 and J usage is TRBJ2-1; there is no DNA to check the TCRdb D call of TRBD2. The TCR comes from a man aged 18 to 69 in good health. The CDR3 is CSAREPRTSIPNEQFF.